The subject of this entry is one T cell receptor (beta chain). No cognate antigen has been identified for it. The sample holds no much larger clone one base away, and base qualities are not on file. The sample comes from a study of shared clonotypes between healthy human individuals (dated by TCRdb to 2018 to 2020). In the study overall: The cohort comprised a couple of women and a few men aged 18 to 49 years. For each donor, three plates each were used for CD4 naive and CD4 memory, two plates were used for CD8 naive, and one plate was used for CD8 memory. Blood TCR repertoires of about five healthy adults were deeply sequenced to estimate repertoire size and the extent of clonotype sharing between individuals. Different laboratories and diverse techniques were used to prepare libraries and sequence TCR repertoires, to increase sequencing depth and limit assay-specific biases. Between about 0.9 and 8.9 billion PBMCs per donor were obtained by leukapheresis. Results the study describes overall, beyond this receptor: Compared with non-shared clonotypes, the clonotypes found in all four sorted-subset donors had higher generation probabilities. Even with the large sequencing depth, rarefaction of the sorted-subset datasets indicated that sequencing was incomplete. Sampling was limited to blood, and TCR repertoires in tissue likely differ from TCR repertoires in blood. Naive subsets generally had larger estimated clonotype richness than memory subsets. The small number of donors limited the genetic and exposure-history diversity represented. Based on pairwise subsampling, the degree of clonotype sharing among donors was expected to be affected by sequencing depth. About 5% of naive CD4, roughly 3.6% of naive CD8, 2.3% of memory CD4, and 0.4% of memory CD8 clonotypes were shared across several donors.

Trimming removed 4 bases from V and 8 bases from J, leaving 11 bases between the germline ends. CDR1 and CDR2 are drawn from the germline V gene: MNHEY, SVGAGI. From cysteine to phenylalanine, the CDR3 is 12 amino acids long. The read is trimmed to its CDR3 DNA, 36 bases read in frame from base 1. Donors were healthy HIV-negative adults with no recently reported acute infections or vaccinations. Every donor was a Caucasian adult residing in Nashville, Tennessee, USA. CD4+ T cells were enriched through magnetic negative selection, after which naive cells were positively selected on CD45RA and the remaining negative fraction served as the memory subset. Blood was obtained by leukapheresis, after which PBMCs were separated by Ficoll-Histopaque density gradient centrifugation and cryopreserved in liquid nitrogen vapor phase. Purity and quantity of every magnetically sorted T cell population were checked by analytical flow cytometry. Genomic DNA was isolated from every sorted fraction and measured by UV absorbance on a Nanodrop 2000c.

TCR CDR3 regions were amplified from genomic DNA by multiplex PCR using the deep immunoSEQ assay. Extracted genomic DNA from each cell subset was spread evenly across all wells of several immunoSEQ 96-well plates, with each plate serving as a replicate. Each replicate PCR for sorted subsets received around 210 ng genomic DNA, equal to about 30,000 T cell genomes. The purified libraries were quantified using a Qubit 3.0 fluorometer, sized with a Bioanalyzer 2100, and then quantified again using the KAPA Library Quantification kit. A separate single-read 150-cycle Illumina NextSeq 550 flow cell was used to sequence each immunoSEQ 96-well plate. In the authors' own workflow: Because the immunoSEQ output included only junctional sequences and no quality scores, the filtering could not be the same as the filtering used for full-length reads. Sequences were annotated with PyIR, a Python wrapper for IgBLAST v1.9, using IMGT germline references to assign V/J genes and CDR3. Reads were removed for weak V/J assignments (E-value above 1e-6), missing CDR3, stop codons, out-of-frame junctions, or ambiguous translated residues. V3J clonotypes were defined as sequences sharing the same inferred V gene, J gene, and CDR3 amino acid sequence. Percentage overlap between repertoires was computed as shared unique clonotypes divided by the size of the smaller repertoire. Repertoire richness was assessed with RTK rarefaction, the Chao1 estimator, and Recon v2.1 estimates of unobserved clonotypes. For all TCRbeta clonotypes obtained by the gDNA method from a handful of donors, generation probabilities were computed with OLGA. The immuneACCESS repertoire file appears here via TCRdb, limited to in-frame rearrangements. These files lack a portion of the clones; in checked studies, under half of the deficit traces to unresolved V genes, and the cause of the others is not known. That table gives V, J and clone size, and the DNA gave D and trimming. For this sample the table gives around 550,000 clones, of which 90% to 96% were detected only once. Of the sample, about 0.064% falls within the top ten clones.

This sequence uses TRBV6-5 and TRBJ1-2, with no reliable assignment of the D segment. This receptor was identified in a woman aged 25 to 45 in good health. Sequenced: naive CD4+ T cells sorted from blood. Read against the paper, the sample's cell subset or site label means: CD45RA+ positively selected. The sequenced DNA is TGTGCCAGCAGTTCTCTATTTGGCGGCTACACCTTC. Its translation reads: CASSSLFGGYTF.